Below are 11 T cell receptor beta chains sequenced from a single sample in a study of T-cell reconstitution after alpha-beta-depleted transplantation in children. For TCRbeta, the library was prepared with unique molecular identifiers. Via MiXCR, TCRdb re-called the PCR reads, giving one row per CDR3 protein. The sample includes some 590,000 distinct CDR3 sequences, about 10% of them seen just once. This material consisted of PBMCs from the stem cell graft donor, taken from the stem cell graft. The receptor source for this set is a human donor who donated a stem cell graft to a child with acute myeloid leukemia.

This clonotype was recorded at least ten times. The chain joins TRBV20-1 to TRBJ2-2, with 9 bases fitting TRBD2. CDR3 length: 16 amino acids. The junction had 8 bases not matched to a gene; V was cut back by 0 bases and J by 6 bases. Germline CDR1 reads DFQATT; CDR2 reads SNEGSKA (reference sequence). As DNA, the CDR3 is TGCAGTGCTAGAGAGGGGGCGGGAGGGTATCCCGGGGAGCTGTTTTTT. Translating gives CSAREGAGGYPGELFF.

This clonotype was seen ten or more times. This sequence joins TRBV10-3 and TRBJ2-2; no clear D. V gave up 3 bases and J gave up 5 bases, with 10 bases separating them. This CDR3 has 14 residues. The germline V gene has CDR1 ENHRY and CDR2 SYGVKD. In DNA, the CDR3 is TGTGCCATCAGTGACCGGGTGGGGACCGGGGAGCTGTTTTTT. This codes for CAISDRVGTGELFF.

The chain employs TRBV6-5 and TRBJ1-1; D unresolved. This CDR3 has 13 residues. Germline CDR1 MNHEY, CDR2 SVGAGI. The ends were cut back, 2 bases at V and 6 bases at J, with 10 bases in the middle. CDR3 sequence (DNA): TGTGCCAGCAGTTACGACGGAACAGCTGAAGCTTTCTTT. Protein sequence: CASSYDGTAEAFF.

This clonotype was seen many times. The chain is built from TRBV10-3 and TRBJ2-2; D gene uncertain. Germline V gene sequence: CDR1 ENHRY, CDR2 SYGVKD. The CDR3 loop spans 13 amino acids. Trimming left V 4 bases short and J 2 bases short, with 5 bases between. CDR3 amino acids: CAISGANTGELFF. The CDR3 region has the DNA TGTGCCATCAGTGGGGCTAACACCGGGGAGCTGTTTTTT.

This clonotype was counted ten times or more. The V call is TRBV12-3 or TRBV12-4, the J call TRBJ1-1, with 8 bases that match TRBD1. This CDR3 spans 12 amino acids. V lost 8 bases to trimming and J lost 3 bases; unmatched junction nucleotides: 2. CDR3 in DNA: TGTGCCAGCGGACAGGGTGACACTGAAGCTTTCTTT. Protein: CASGQGDTEAFF.

The J gene is TRBJ2-5, the V gene TRBV11-2, with 7 nucleotides matching TRBD1. Germline loops: CDR1 SGHAT, CDR2 FQNNGV. The V and J ends lost 0 bases and 2 bases, in that order; junction bases with no gene match: 3. This CDR3 contains 15 residues. The CDR3 loop is CASSLEGQPQETQYF. The CDR3 bases are TGTGCCAGCAGCTTAGAGGGACAGCCACAAGAGACCCAGTACTTC.

This rearrangement joins TRBV7-2 to TRBJ2-3; TRBD1 agrees at 9 bases. Per the germline V gene, CDR1 is SGHTA and CDR2 is FQGNSA. Trimming removed 3 bases from V and 6 bases from J; junction bases left unmatched: 13. CDR3 length: 17 amino acids. CDR3 sequence reads: CASSFRIRTGELDTQYF. The DNA of the CDR3 is TGTGCCAGCAGCTTTAGGATTCGGACAGGGGAATTGGATACGCAGTATTTT.

The gene calls are TRBV7-2 and TRBJ2-3, with D tentatively TRBD2 (6 bases). V shed 5 bases and J shed 2 bases, with 11 bases lying between them. Germline V gives CDR1 SGHTA, CDR2 FQGNSA. The CDR3 is 14 amino acids. In DNA, the CDR3 is TGTGCCAGCAGCCCTCGGACTAACACAGATACGCAGTATTTT. Protein sequence: CASSPRTNTDTQYF. Combining the CDR3 with reference TRBV7-2 and TRBJ2-3 gives the whole variable domain GAGVSQSPSNKVTEKGKDVELRCDPISGHTALYWYRQSLGQGLEFLIYFQGNSAPDKSGLPSDRFSAERTGGSVSTLTIQRTQQEDSAVYLCASSPRTNTDTQYFGPGTRLTVL.

The chain joins TRBV15 to TRBJ2-7; no clear D gene. The CDR3 totals 13 residues. V gave up 5 bases and J gave up 6 bases, with 14 bases separating them. Germline values: CDR1 LNHNV, CDR2 YYDKDF (reference sequence). This chain's CDR3 is CATSGGPSGEQYF. The CDR3 DNA reads TGTGCCACCAGCGGTGGACCTTCGGGCGAGCAGTACTTC.

The count of this clonotype is one. This sequence joins TRBV18 and TRBJ1-4, with 7 positions matching TRBD1. CDR3 size: 15 residues. The trim removed 6 bases at V and 5 bases at J, leaving 9 bases unmatched. Per germline, CDR1 KGHSH and CDR2 LQKENI. As DNA, the CDR3 is TGTGCCAGCTCCCAAGGACAGGCTATGAATGAAAAACTGTTTTTT. Translation: CASSQGQAMNEKLFF.

This clonotype was observed at least ten times. J is TRBJ2-7 and V is TRBV29-1; D ambiguous. This CDR3 contains 13 residues. Trimming pared 0 bases from V and 3 bases from J, leaving 9 bases between. The V gene's germline CDR1 is SQVTM and CDR2 ANQGSEA. Here the CDR3 reads CSVEDQVNYEQYF. Written as DNA, the CDR3 is TGCAGCGTTGAAGACCAGGTCAACTACGAGCAGTACTTC.